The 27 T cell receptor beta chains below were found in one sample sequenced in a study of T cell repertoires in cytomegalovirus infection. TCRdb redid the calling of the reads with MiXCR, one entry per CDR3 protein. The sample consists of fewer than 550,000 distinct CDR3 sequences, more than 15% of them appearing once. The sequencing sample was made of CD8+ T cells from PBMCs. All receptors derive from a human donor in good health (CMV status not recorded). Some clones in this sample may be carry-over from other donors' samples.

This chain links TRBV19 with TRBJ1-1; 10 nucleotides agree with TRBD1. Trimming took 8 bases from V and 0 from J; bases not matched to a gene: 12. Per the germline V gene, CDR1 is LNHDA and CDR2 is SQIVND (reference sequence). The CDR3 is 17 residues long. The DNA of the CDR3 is TGTGCCAGTGGACCACCGGACAGGGGGGGAATGAACACTGAAGCTTTCTTT. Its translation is CASGPPDRGGMNTEAFF.

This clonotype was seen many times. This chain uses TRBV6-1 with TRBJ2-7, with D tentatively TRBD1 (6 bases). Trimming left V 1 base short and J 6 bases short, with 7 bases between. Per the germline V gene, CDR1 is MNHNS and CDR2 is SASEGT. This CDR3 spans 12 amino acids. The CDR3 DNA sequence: TGTGCCAGCAGTGAAGAAGGGGGCGAGCAGTACTTC. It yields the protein CASSEEGGEQYF.

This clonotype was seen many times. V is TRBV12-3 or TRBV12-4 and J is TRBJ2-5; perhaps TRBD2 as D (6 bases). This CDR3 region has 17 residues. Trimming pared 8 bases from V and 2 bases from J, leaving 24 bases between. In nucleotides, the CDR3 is TGTGCCAGCGGTTATCCCTACGGCGGGGTGGGGCAAGAGACCCAGTACTTC. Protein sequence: CASGYPYGGVGQETQYF.

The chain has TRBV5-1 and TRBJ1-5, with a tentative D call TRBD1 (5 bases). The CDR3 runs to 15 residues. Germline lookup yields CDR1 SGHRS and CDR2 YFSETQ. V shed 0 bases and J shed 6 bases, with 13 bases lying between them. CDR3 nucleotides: TGCGCCAGCAGCTTGGCCGGACCAGGGAGTCAGCCCCAGCATTTT. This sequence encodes CASSLAGPGSQPQHF.

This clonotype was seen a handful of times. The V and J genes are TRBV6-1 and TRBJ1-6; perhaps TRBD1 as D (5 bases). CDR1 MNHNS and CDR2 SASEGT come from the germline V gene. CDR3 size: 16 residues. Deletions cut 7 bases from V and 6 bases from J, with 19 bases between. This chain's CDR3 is CASIYHRQRVNSPLHF. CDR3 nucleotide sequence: TGTGCCAGCATCTACCACAGACAGAGAGTTAATTCACCCCTCCACTTT.

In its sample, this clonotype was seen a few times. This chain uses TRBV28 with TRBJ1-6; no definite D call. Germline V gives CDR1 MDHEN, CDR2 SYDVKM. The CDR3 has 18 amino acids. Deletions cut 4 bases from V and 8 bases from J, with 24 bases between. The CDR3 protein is CASSSPLEEVKIDSPLHF. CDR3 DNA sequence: TGTGCCAGCAGTTCCCCTCTCGAGGAGGTAAAGATTGATTCACCCCTCCACTTT.

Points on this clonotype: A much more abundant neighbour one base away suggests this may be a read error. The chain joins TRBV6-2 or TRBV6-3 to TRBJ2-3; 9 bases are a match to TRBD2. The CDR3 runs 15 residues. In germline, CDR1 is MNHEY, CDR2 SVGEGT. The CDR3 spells CASSPGLAVTDAQYF. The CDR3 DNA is TGTGCCAGCAGCCCGGGACTAGCAGTCACAGATGCGCAGTATTTT.

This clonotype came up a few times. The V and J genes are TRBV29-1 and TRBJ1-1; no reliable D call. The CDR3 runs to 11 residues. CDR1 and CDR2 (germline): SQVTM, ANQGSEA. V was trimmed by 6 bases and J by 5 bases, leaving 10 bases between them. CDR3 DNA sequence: TGCAGCGTGCGCCCTGGGACTGAAGCTTTCTTT. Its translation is CSVRPGTEAFF.

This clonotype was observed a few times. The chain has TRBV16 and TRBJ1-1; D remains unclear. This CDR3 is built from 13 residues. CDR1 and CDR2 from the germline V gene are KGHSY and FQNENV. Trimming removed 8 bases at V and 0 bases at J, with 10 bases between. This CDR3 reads CASSKGMNTEAFF. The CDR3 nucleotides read TGTGCCAGCTCTAAAGGAATGAACACTGAAGCTTTCTTT.

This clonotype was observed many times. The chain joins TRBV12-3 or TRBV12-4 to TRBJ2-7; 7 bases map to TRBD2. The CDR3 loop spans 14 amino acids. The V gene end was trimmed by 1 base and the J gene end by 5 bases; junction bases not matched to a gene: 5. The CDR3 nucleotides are TGTGCCAGCAGTTTAGTCCTAGCGGTTCACGAGCAGTACTTC. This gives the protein CASSLVLAVHEQYF.

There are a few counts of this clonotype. CDR3 in amino acids: CASSYSTLRERETQYF. The CDR3 bases are TGTGCCAGCAGTTACTCGACCCTCCGGGAGCGAGAGACCCAGTACTTC. This chain uses TRBV6-6 with TRBJ2-5, with D possibly TRBD2 on 6 matching bases. CDR3 length: 16 amino acids. Germline loops: CDR1 MNHNY, CDR2 SVGAGI (reference sequence). V shed 0 bases and J shed 4 bases, with 15 bases lying between them.

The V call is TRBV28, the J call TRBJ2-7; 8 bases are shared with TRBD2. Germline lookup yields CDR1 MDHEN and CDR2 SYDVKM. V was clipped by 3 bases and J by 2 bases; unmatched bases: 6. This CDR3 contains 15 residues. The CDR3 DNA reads TGTGCCAGCAGTTTTTTCGCGGGAGGTACCTACGAGCAGTACTTC. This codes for CASSFFAGGTYEQYF.

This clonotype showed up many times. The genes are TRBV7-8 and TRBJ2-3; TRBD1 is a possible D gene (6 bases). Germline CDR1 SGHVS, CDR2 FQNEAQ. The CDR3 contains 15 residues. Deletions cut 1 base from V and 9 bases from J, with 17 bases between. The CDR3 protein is CASSLGDGLQGTQYF. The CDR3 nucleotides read TGTGCCAGCAGCTTAGGGGACGGCCTGCAGGGGACGCAGTATTTT.

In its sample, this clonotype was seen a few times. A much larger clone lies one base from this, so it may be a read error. This CDR3 is CASAWGGFTDTQYF. DNA of the CDR3: TGTGCCAGCGCCTGGGGCGGATTCACAGATACGCAGTATTTT. The chain is built from TRBV12-3 or TRBV12-4 and TRBJ2-3; possible D gene TRBD1, 5 bases. The CDR3 loop spans 14 amino acids. The V and J ends lost 8 bases and 2 bases respectively, with 14 bases between them.

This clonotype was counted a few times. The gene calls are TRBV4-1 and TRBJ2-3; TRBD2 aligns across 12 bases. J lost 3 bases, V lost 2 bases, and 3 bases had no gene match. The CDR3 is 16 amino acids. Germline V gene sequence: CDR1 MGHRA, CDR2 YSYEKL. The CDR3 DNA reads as TGCGCCAGCAGCCAAAAAGGACTAGCGGGAACAGATACGCAGTATTTT. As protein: CASSQKGLAGTDTQYF.

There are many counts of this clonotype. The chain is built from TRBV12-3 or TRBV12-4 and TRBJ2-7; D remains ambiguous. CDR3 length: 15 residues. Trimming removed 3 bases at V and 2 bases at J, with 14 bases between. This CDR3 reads CASSFSRDKTYEQYF. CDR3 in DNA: TGTGCCAGCAGTTTTAGCAGAGACAAGACCTACGAGCAGTACTTC.

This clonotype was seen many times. CDR3 bases: TGTGCCAGCAGCTTATTGAGTGACAATGAGCAGTTCTTC. It is translated as CASSLLSDNEQFF. This chain links TRBV7-9 with TRBJ2-1; D remains unclear. Germline V gene lookup returns CDR1 SEHNR and CDR2 FQNEAQ (reference sequence). Trimming stripped 2 bases from V and 5 bases from J, with 7 bases between. The CDR3 is 13 amino acids.

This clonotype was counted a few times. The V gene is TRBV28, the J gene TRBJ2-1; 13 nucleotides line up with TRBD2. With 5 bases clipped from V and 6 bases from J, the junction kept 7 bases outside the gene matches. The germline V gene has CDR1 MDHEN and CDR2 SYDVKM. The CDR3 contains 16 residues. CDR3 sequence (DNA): TGTGCCAGCAGTGTCCCGGGACTAGCGGGATCCAATGAGCAGTTCTTC. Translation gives CASSVPGLAGSNEQFF.

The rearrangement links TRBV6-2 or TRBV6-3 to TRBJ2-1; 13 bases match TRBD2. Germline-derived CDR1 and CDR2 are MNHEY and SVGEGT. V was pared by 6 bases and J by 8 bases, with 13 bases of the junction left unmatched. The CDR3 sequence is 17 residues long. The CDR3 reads CASSSRAGTSGTYEQFF. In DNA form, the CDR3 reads TGTGCCAGCAGCTCCAGGGCGGGGACTAGCGGGACCTATGAGCAGTTCTTC.

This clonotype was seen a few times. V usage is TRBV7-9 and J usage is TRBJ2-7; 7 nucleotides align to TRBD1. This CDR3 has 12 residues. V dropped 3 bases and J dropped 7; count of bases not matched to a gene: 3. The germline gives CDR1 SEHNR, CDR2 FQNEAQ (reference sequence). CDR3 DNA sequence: TGTGCCAGCAGCTTGCAGGGGGTTGAGCAGTACTTC. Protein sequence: CASSLQGVEQYF.

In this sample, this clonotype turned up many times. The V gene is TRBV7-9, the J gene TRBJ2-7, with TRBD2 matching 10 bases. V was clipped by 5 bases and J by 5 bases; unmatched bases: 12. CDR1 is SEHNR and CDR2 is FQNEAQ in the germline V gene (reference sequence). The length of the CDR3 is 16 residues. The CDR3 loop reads CASSPRSSGSRDEQYF. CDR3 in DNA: TGTGCCAGCAGCCCTAGGTCTAGCGGGAGTAGGGACGAGCAGTACTTC.

CDR3 nucleotides: TGTGCCAGCAGCGTCGAGGGGGTAGGGTTCTTC. Residues: CASSVEGVGFF. The chain has TRBV11-3 and TRBJ2-1; D possibly corresponds to TRBD1 (6 bases). Germline CDR1 reads SGHNT; CDR2 reads YENEEA. This CDR3 spans 11 amino acids. V lost 5 bases and J 15 bases, leaving 14 bases between the germline ends.

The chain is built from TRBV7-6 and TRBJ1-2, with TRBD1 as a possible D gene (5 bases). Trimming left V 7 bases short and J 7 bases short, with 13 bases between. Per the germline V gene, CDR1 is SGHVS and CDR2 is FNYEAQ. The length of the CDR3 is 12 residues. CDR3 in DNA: TGTGCCAGCACTTGGGGGGGAGGTGGCTACACCTTC. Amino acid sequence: CASTWGGGGYTF.

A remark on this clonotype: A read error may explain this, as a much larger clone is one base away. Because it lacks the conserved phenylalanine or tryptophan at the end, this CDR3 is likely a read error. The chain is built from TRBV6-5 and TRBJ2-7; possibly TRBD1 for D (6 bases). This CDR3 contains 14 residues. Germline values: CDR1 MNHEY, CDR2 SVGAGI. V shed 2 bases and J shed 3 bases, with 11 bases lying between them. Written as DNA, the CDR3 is TGTGCCAGCAGTTACGGGCAGGGGAGCTACGAGCAGTACTTA. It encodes CASSYGQGSYEQYL.

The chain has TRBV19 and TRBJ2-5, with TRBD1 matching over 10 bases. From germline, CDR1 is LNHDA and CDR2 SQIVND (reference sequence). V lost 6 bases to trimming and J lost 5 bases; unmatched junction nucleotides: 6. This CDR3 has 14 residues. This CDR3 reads CASSRDRGEETQYF. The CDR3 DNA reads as TGTGCCAGTAGCCGGGACAGGGGCGAGGAGACCCAGTACTTC. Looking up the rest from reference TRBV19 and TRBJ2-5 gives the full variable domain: DGGITQSPKYLFRKEGQNVTLSCEQNLNHDAMYWYRQDPGQGLRLIYYSQIVNDFQKGDIAEGYSVSREKKESFPLTVTSAQKNPTAFYLCASSRDRGEETQYFGPGTRLLVL.

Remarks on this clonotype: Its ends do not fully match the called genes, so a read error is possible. Here the CDR3 reads CASSYRQVGSYNEQFF. CDR3 nucleotide sequence: TGTGCAAGCAGTTACAGACAGGTGGGTTCCTACAATGAGCAGTTCTTC. The chain is built from TRBV6-5 and TRBJ2-1; a weak D match, TRBD1 (6 bases). The CDR3 length is 16 residues. Germline V gene lookup returns CDR1 MNHEY and CDR2 SVGAGI.

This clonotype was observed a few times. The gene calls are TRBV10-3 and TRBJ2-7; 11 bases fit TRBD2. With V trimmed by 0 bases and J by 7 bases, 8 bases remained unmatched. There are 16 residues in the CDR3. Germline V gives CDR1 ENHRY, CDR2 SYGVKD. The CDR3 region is CAISESGTSGPWEQYF. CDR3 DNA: TGTGCCATCAGTGAGTCGGGGACTAGCGGACCCTGGGAGCAGTACTTC.